These T cell receptor beta chains were read from a single sample in a study of control samples from healthy donors and cancer patients. The method was immunoSEQ multiplex PCR; TCRdb's version includes in-frame clones alone and lacks a portion of them. The sample lists under 200,000 clones, around 96% occurring once. Sample: blood. The receptors come from a woman between 35 and 50 years old in good health. Both conserved end residues are part of each CDR3. The D gene is left open where the match is weak. The size field is filled for only some rows; it gives once, few, many or a size class.

j_call v_call d_call clone_size cdr3_aa cdr3_nt
TRBJ1-3 TRBV2 NA NA CASSEGKGPGNTIYF TGTGCCAGCAGTGAAGGGAAGGGGCCAGGAAACACCATATATTTT
TRBJ1-3 TRBV27 NA NA CASSLGGLSGNTIYF TGTGCCAGCAGTTTAGGGGGCCTCTCTGGAAACACCATATATTTT
TRBJ1-4 TRBV18 TRBD1 NA CASSRDRVNEKLFF TGTGCCAGCTCACGCGACAGGGTAAATGAAAAACTGTTTTTT
TRBJ2-1 TRBV19 TRBD2 NA CASSIGLAGGYNEQFF TGTGCCAGTAGTATCGGACTAGCGGGGGGATACAATGAGCAGTTCTTC
TRBJ2-5 TRBV7-2 TRBD1 NA CASSPQQGAAETQYF TGTGCCAGCAGCCCCCAACAGGGGGCCGCAGAGACCCAGTACTTC
TRBJ2-5 TRBV20-1 NA NA CSGGRETQYF TGCAGTGGGGGCAGAGAGACCCAGTACTTC
TRBJ1-1 TRBV12-3/TRBV12-4 NA NA CASSLTETVEAFF TGTGCCAGCAGTTTGACAGAGACTGTTGAAGCTTTCTTT
TRBJ1-4 TRBV7-2 NA NA CASSVSLRENEKLFF TGTGCCAGCAGCGTCTCCCTCAGGGAGAATGAAAAACTGTTTTTT
TRBJ1-2 TRBV5-1 NA NA CASSLGTDYGYTF TGCGCCAGCAGCTTAGGGACCGACTATGGCTACACCTTC
TRBJ1-3 TRBV7-2 TRBD1 NA CASSWRQGAIGNTIYF TGTGCCAGCAGCTGGCGACAGGGGGCGATTGGAAACACCATATATTTT
TRBJ2-5 TRBV6-5 NA NA CASRSVGGKDTQYF TGTGCCAGCAGGTCCGTGGGGGGCAAGGATACCCAGTACTTC
TRBJ1-1 TRBV7-2 NA NA CASSFRNERAEAFF TGTGCCAGCAGCTTTCGGAATGAGAGGGCTGAAGCTTTCTTT
TRBJ1-2 TRBV4-1 TRBD1 NA CASSLSGQENYGYTF TGCGCCAGCAGCCTGTCGGGACAGGAGAACTATGGCTACACCTTC
TRBJ2-7 TRBV11-2 NA NA CASSLRGGDRLSQYF TGTGCCAGCAGCTTGCGGGGAGGCGACCGCTTATCGCAGTACTTC
TRBJ2-6 TRBV4-1 NA NA CASSQVGSGGANVLTF TGCGCCAGCAGCCAAGTGGGGAGCGGTGGGGCCAACGTCCTGACTTTC
TRBJ1-4 TRBV30 NA NA CAWRYKDRSNEKLFF TGTGCCTGGAGGTATAAGGACAGAAGTAATGAAAAACTGTTTTTT
TRBJ2-1 TRBV5-6 NA NA CASSLSGYNEQFF TGTGCCAGCAGCTTGTCTGGCTACAATGAGCAGTTCTTC
TRBJ2-2 TRBV29-1 NA NA CSVGEEANTGELFF TGCAGCGTTGGAGAAGAAGCGAACACCGGGGAGCTGTTTTTT
TRBJ1-2 TRBV20-1 NA many CSASRMWRWAGYTF TGCAGTGCTAGTCGGATGTGGCGGTGGGCTGGCTACACCTTC
TRBJ2-6 TRBV7-2 TRBD2 NA CASSPREGGGANVLTF TGTGCCAGCAGCCCCAGGGAGGGCGGTGGGGCCAACGTCCTGACTTTC
TRBJ1-5 TRBV6-5 NA once CASSRGHNQPQHF TGTGCCAGCAGCCGAGGACATAATCAGCCCCAGCATTTT
TRBJ2-7 TRBV12-5 NA few CASGLGHSSYEQYF TGTGCTAGTGGTTTGGGACACAGTTCCTACGAGCAGTACTTC
TRBJ1-5 TRBV3-1/TRBV3-2 NA NA CASSPYRDGQPQHF TGTGCCAGCAGCCCCTACAGGGATGGTCAGCCCCAGCATTTT
TRBJ1-4 TRBV18 NA NA CASSSPGAASTNEKLFF TGTGCCAGCTCGTCACCAGGGGCGGCATCGACTAATGAAAAACTGTTTTTT
TRBJ1-4 TRBV6-6 NA NA CASSSHREFNEKLFF TGTGCCAGCAGTTCTCACAGGGAATTTAATGAAAAACTGTTTTTT
TRBJ1-1 TRBV27 NA once CASSLGGNTEAFF TGTGCCAGCAGTTTAGGGGGGAACACTGAAGCTTTCTTT
TRBJ1-2 TRBV6-5 NA NA CASTRGVWGYTF TGTGCCAGCACCCGGGGGGTGTGGGGCTACACCTTC
TRBJ1-1 TRBV12-3/TRBV12-4 NA NA CASSLGTEAFF TGTGCCAGCAGTCTGGGAACTGAAGCTTTCTTT
TRBJ1-5 TRBV6-2/TRBV6-3 TRBD1 NA CASSSIGQGPQPQHF TGTGCCAGCAGTTCGATTGGACAGGGCCCCCAGCCCCAGCATTTT
TRBJ1-2 TRBV4-3 NA NA CASSQDSRQGRNYGYTF TGCGCCAGCAGCCAAGATTCCCGGCAGGGAAGAAACTATGGCTACACCTTC
TRBJ1-2 TRBV4-1 NA NA CASSQRGNYGYTF TGCGCCAGCAGCCAACGGGGGAACTATGGCTACACCTTC
TRBJ1-1 TRBV29-1 NA NA CSAESSTEAFF TGCAGCGCCGAGTCGTCCACTGAAGCTTTCTTT
TRBJ1-1 TRBV9 NA NA CASSVGPGMNTEAFF TGTGCCAGCAGCGTAGGCCCAGGCATGAACACTGAAGCTTTCTTT
TRBJ1-2 TRBV15 NA NA CATSRDLDGGGYTF TGTGCCACCAGCAGGGACTTGGACGGCGGCGGCTACACCTTC
TRBJ1-1 TRBV7-2 NA NA CASSLALGGTNTEAFF TGTGCCAGCAGCTTAGCGTTAGGGGGGACGAACACTGAAGCTTTCTTT
TRBJ1-1 TRBV2 TRBD1 NA CASSSDRGTEAFF TGTGCCAGCAGTTCGGACAGGGGGACTGAAGCTTTCTTT
TRBJ1-5 TRBV15 TRBD1 NA CATSRGWGQAYSNQPQHF TGTGCCACCAGCAGGGGATGGGGACAGGCGTATAGCAATCAGCCCCAGCATTTT
TRBJ1-3 TRBV5-5 NA NA CASSQNWDTVLFQDIYF TGTGCCAGCAGCCAAAACTGGGACACGGTTTTATTCCAAGATATATATTTT
TRBJ2-7 TRBV4-1 NA NA CASSQVGPYEQYF TGCGCCAGCAGCCAAGTCGGACCCTACGAGCAGTACTTC
TRBJ1-2 TRBV27 NA NA CASSLSDSYGYTF TGTGCCAGCAGTTTATCCGACAGCTATGGCTACACCTTC
TRBJ2-6 TRBV4-2 TRBD2 NA CASSQERGALGANVLTF TGTGCCAGCAGCCAAGAGCGGGGGGCTTTGGGGGCCAACGTCCTGACTTTC
TRBJ2-5 TRBV3-1/TRBV3-2 TRBD2 once CASSRLSGRMETQYF TGTGCCAGCAGCCGATTAAGCGGGAGGATGGAGACCCAGTACTTC
TRBJ1-1 TRBV7-3 TRBD1 NA CASSLDRGQGHAFF TGTGCCAGCAGCTTAGATAGGGGACAGGGACACGCTTTCTTT
TRBJ2-7 TRBV6-5 NA NA CASTTSQFGSYEQYF TGTGCCAGCACTACCAGCCAATTTGGGTCCTACGAGCAGTACTTC
TRBJ2-1 TRBV9 NA NA CASSVASASYNEQFF TGTGCCAGCAGCGTAGCTTCCGCCTCCTACAATGAGCAGTTCTTC
TRBJ1-2 TRBV10-3 TRBD1 NA CAISESRQGISSYTF TGTGCCATCAGTGAGTCGAGACAGGGGATCAGTAGCTACACCTTC
TRBJ2-3 TRBV7-2 NA NA CASSPFDTQYF TGTGCCAGCAGCCCCTTCGATACGCAGTATTTT
TRBJ1-6 TRBV4-1 TRBD1 NA CASSREGQEISPLHF TGCGCCAGCAGCCGGGAGGGACAGGAAATTTCACCCCTCCACTTT
TRBJ2-7 TRBV5-4 NA NA CASSVGGSYEQYF TGTGCCAGCAGCGTGGGGGGCAGCTACGAGCAGTACTTC
TRBJ1-2 TRBV21-1 NA NA CASSKVDRCSYGYTF TGTGCCAGCAGCAAAGTCGACCGATGCTCCTATGGCTACACCTTC
TRBJ2-7 TRBV2 NA NA CASSMGHLGTYEQYF TGTGCCAGCAGTATGGGACACCTCGGGACCTACGAGCAGTACTTC
TRBJ1-2 TRBV5-4 NA NA CASSLGQGANYGYTF TGTGCCAGCAGCTTGGGGCAGGGTGCGAACTATGGCTACACCTTC
TRBJ1-5 TRBV6-1 TRBD1 NA CASSAQGAHGNQPQHF TGTGCCAGCAGTGCACAGGGGGCGCACGGCAATCAGCCCCAGCATTTT
TRBJ1-4 TRBV6-5 TRBD1 NA CASSYTLDRREKLFF TGTGCCAGCAGCTACACATTGGACAGGCGAGAAAAACTGTTTTTT
TRBJ1-1 TRBV7-3 TRBD1 NA CASSFDRDTEAFF TGTGCCAGCAGTTTTGACAGGGATACTGAAGCTTTCTTT
TRBJ1-5 TRBV7-8 TRBD1 NA CASSLGGQGGNQPQHF TGTGCCAGCAGCTTAGGGGGACAGGGGGGCAATCAGCCCCAGCATTTT
TRBJ1-1 TRBV5-4 TRBD1 NA CASSLYERQGNTEAFF TGTGCCAGCAGCTTATATGAGAGACAGGGGAACACTGAAGCTTTCTTT
TRBJ2-7 TRBV5-1 TRBD1 NA CASSPDRDEQYF TGCGCCAGCAGCCCCGACAGGGACGAGCAGTACTTC
TRBJ2-3 TRBV7-8 TRBD2 NA CASSFPSTSGRTDTQYF TGTGCCAGCAGCTTCCCCTCGACTAGCGGGAGGACAGATACGCAGTATTTT